This T cell receptor beta chain was captured in a study of OX40 agonist ivuxolimab in advanced cancers. The overall study: Patients receiving dose escalation had hepatocellular carcinoma, melanoma, renal cell or head and neck cancer.

The germline CDR1 and CDR2 sequences are MNHNY and SVGAGI (reference sequence). This CDR3 region has 15 residues. Trimming stripped 4 bases from V and 2 bases from J, with 12 bases between. Assay: immunoSEQ multiplex PCR; the TCRdb copy retains only in-frame clones and omits some. The sample has roughly 100,000 clones; around 82% are singletons. The material was CD4+ or CD8+ T cells sorted from blood, obtained in a trial of the OX40 agonist ivuxolimab. This receptor was taken from an adult with an advanced solid tumor such as melanoma, head and neck, liver or kidney cancer. The chain recombines TRBV6-6 with TRBJ1-5; D gene ambiguous. DNA of the CDR3: TGTGCCAGCAGTTCGAGGGCCGAGCGCAATCAGCCCCAGCATTTT. It specifies CASSSRAERNQPQHF.